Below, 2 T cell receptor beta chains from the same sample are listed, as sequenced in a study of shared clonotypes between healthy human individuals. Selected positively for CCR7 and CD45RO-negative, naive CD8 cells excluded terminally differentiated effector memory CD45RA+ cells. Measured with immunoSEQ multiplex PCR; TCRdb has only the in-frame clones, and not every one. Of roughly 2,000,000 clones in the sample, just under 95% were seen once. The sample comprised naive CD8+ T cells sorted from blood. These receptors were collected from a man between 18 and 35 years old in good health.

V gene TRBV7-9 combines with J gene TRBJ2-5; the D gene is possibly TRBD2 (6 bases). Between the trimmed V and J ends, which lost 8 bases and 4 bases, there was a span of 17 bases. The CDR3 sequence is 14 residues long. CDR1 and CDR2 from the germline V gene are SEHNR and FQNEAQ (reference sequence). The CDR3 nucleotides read TGTGCCAGCCTAAATCGGGAGTTTGGAGAGACCCAGTACTTC. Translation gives CASLNREFGETQYF.

As DNA, the CDR3 is TGCGCCAGCAGCCAAGGACAGGGGGCGAACACTGAAGCTTTCTTT. Encoded protein: CASSQGQGANTEAFF. The chain has TRBV4-3 and TRBJ1-1, with 10 bases aligning to TRBD1. Germline CDR1 and CDR2: LGHNA and YSLEER. J lost 1 base, V lost 1 base, and 0 bases had no gene match. There are 15 residues in the CDR3.